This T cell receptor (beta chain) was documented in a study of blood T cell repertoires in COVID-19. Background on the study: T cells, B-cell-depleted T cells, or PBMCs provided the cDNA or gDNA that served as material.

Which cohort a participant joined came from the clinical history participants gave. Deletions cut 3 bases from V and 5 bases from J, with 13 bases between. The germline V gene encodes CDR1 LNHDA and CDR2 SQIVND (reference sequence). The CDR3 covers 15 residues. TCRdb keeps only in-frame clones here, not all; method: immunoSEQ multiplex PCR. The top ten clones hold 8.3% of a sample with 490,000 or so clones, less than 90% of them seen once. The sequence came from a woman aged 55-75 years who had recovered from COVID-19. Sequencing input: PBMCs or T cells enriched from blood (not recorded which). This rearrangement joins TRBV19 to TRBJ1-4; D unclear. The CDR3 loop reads CASSMSGLFNEKLFF. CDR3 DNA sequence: TGTGCCAGTAGTATGTCAGGTCTCTTCAATGAAAAACTGTTTTTT.